A selection of T cell receptor beta chains follows, all from one sample in a study of CD8+CD57+ T cells in acquired aplastic anemia. MiXCR, applied by TCRdb to the reads, yields one record per CDR3 protein. This table holds around 190,000 distinct CDR3 sequences, around 50% found once. The sample comprised sorted CD4+, CD8+, or CD8+CD57+ T cells (not recorded which) from PBMCs. Source of these receptors: a human donor with aplastic anemia. Each CDR3 is given with its conserved first and last residue. The order of the fields is clone size, V gene, J gene, D gene, CDR3 DNA, CDR3 protein. D genes are given only for firm matches. Some rows have no size entry. The others give once, few or many, or a class for an expanded clone.

.,TRBV10-3,TRBJ2-1,TRBD1,TGTGCCATCAGTGAGCCTAAAGGGGGGACAGGGGGGAATGAGCAGTTCTTC,CAISEPKGGTGGNEQFF
.,TRBV7-6,TRBJ2-7,.,TGTGCCAGCAGCTTCCCGGACAGACCATACGAGCAGTACTTC,CASSFPDRPYEQYF
.,TRBV15,TRBJ2-7,.,TGTGCCACCAGCAGAAACAGGGATCGCGAGCAGTACTTC,CATSRNRDREQYF
few,TRBV6-1,TRBJ1-4,.,TGTGCCAGCAGTGAAGGGGGGTACGGCGAAAAACTGTTTTTT,CASSEGGYGEKLFF
.,TRBV29-1,TRBJ2-1,TRBD2,TGCAGCGTTGAGGGACTAGCGGGAGTTGGGTACGGCAATGAGCAGTTCTTC,CSVEGLAGVGYGNEQFF
many,TRBV20-1,TRBJ2-2,TRBD2,TGCAGTGCTAGCGCCCGACTAGCGGGGAGCGGGGAGCTGTTTTTT,CSASARLAGSGELFF
.,TRBV20-1,TRBJ1-5,TRBD1,TGCAGTGCTACAACAGGGGGCGCGAGCAATCAGCCCCAGCATTTT,CSATTGGASNQPQHF
.,TRBV27,TRBJ2-1,.,TGTGCCAGCAGTTTAGATTGGCGGGGGCTCTACAATGAGCAGTTCTTC,CASSLDWRGLYNEQFF
.,TRBV2,TRBJ2-7,.,TGTGCCAGCAGGTCCGGGACCGATCCTACAAACGAGCAGTACTTC,CASRSGTDPTNEQYF
.,TRBV7-8,TRBJ2-7,TRBD2,TGTGCCAGCAGGGGGTTGGGGACTAGCGCCCACGAGCAGTACTTC,CASRGLGTSAHEQYF
few,TRBV9,TRBJ2-1,TRBD2,TGTGCCAGCAGTTCGACTAGCGGGAGCCATGAGCAGTTCTTC,CASSSTSGSHEQFF
.,TRBV10-3,TRBJ2-2,.,TGTGCCATCAGTGGGAACCATCGCCCCGGGGAGCTGTTTTTT,CAISGNHRPGELFF
.,TRBV2,TRBJ1-1,.,TGTGCCACCAGTGATCCTAAACGGGAGGGCAATGAAGCTTTCTTT,CATSDPKREGNEAFF
.,TRBV15,TRBJ1-6,.,TGTGCCACCAGCAGAGATAACAGTGGACTTAATTCACCCCTCCACTTT,CATSRDNSGLNSPLHF
.,TRBV19,TRBJ2-7,.,TGTGCCAGTAGCCCGACTGGACTGGGGATTTACGAGCAGTACTTC,CASSPTGLGIYEQYF
.,TRBV24-1,TRBJ2-7,TRBD2,TGTGCCAGCAGTCGAGGCGCCGGGACTAGTAGTTACGAGCAGTACTTC,CASSRGAGTSSYEQYF
many,TRBV5-1,TRBJ2-5,.,TGCGCCAGCAGCAGGGGGCGGGGGGCCTCTCTGGAGGAGACCCAGTACTTC,CASSRGRGASLEETQYF
.,TRBV19,TRBJ1-1,.,TGTGCCAGTAGTAGGTTAACAGGGCTGGGGCAGACTGAAGCTTTCTTT,CASSRLTGLGQTEAFF
.,TRBV11-1,TRBJ2-1,TRBD1,TGTGCCAGCAGCTCGACAGGGTTTAGCTCCTACAATGAGCAGTTCTTC,CASSSTGFSSYNEQFF
.,TRBV15,TRBJ2-3,TRBD2,TGTGCCACCAGCGGTAGACTAGCGGGCACAGATACGCAGTATTTT,CATSGRLAGTDTQYF
.,TRBV9,TRBJ2-1,TRBD2,TGTGCCAGCAGCCGACTAGCGGGGGGGCCGCGAGAGCAGTTCTTC,CASSRLAGGPREQFF
.,TRBV30,TRBJ1-1,.,TGTGCCTGGAGTGGACTGGGCCAGGCGGGGACTGAAGCTTTCTTT,CAWSGLGQAGTEAFF
many,TRBV24-1,TRBJ2-3,TRBD2,TGTGCCACCAGTGATTTGTCGCCTAGCGGGAGAGATACGCAGTATTTT,CATSDLSPSGRDTQYF
few,TRBV15,TRBJ1-2,.,TGTGCCACCAGCAGTGGGGGAGGGAACTATGGCTACACCTTC,CATSSGGGNYGYTF
.,TRBV7-8,TRBJ2-6,TRBD2,TGTGCCAGCAGCCCCCTTGCAGGGAGGGCTGGGGCCAACGTCCTGACTTTC,CASSPLAGRAGANVLTF
few,TRBV7-2,TRBJ2-7,.,TGTGCCAGCAGCTTAGAGGTTGGTGGCTACGAGCAGTACTTC,CASSLEVGGYEQYF
.,TRBV19,TRBJ1-2,.,TGTGCCAGTAGTATCATAGGACGAGGACATGGCTACACCTTC,CASSIIGRGHGYTF
.,TRBV9,TRBJ2-2,TRBD1,TGTGCCAGCAGCAACTCCGGGACAGCGACCACCGGGGAGCTGTTTTTT,CASSNSGTATTGELFF
many,TRBV3-1,TRBJ2-7,.,TGTGCCAGCAGCCCCCAGGGGATCGAGCAGTACTTC,CASSPQGIEQYF
few,TRBV5-1,TRBJ1-5,.,TGCGCCAGCAGCTTGGCCGCGGGGCTCAGGGGCAATCAGCCCCAGCATTTT,CASSLAAGLRGNQPQHF
many,TRBV6-1,TRBJ2-2,.,TGTGCCAGCATACGGTCGAACACCGGGGAGCTGTTTTTT,CASIRSNTGELFF
many,TRBV10-1,TRBJ2-3,TRBD2,TGCGCCTCCGGACTAGCGGGGATCACAGATACGCAGTATTTT,CASGLAGITDTQYF
many,TRBV27,TRBJ1-6,TRBD1,TGTGCCAGCAGTTGGACAGGGGGCGATTCACCCCTCCACTTT,CASSWTGGDSPLHF
once,TRBV5-6,TRBJ2-7,.,TGTGCCAGCAGCACCCTGTTAAACGAGCAGTACTTC,CASSTLLNEQYF
.,TRBV10-3,TRBJ1-1,.,TGTGCCATCAGTGGGGCAGTGAACACTGAAGCTTTCTTT,CAISGAVNTEAFF
.,TRBV13,TRBJ2-1,TRBD2,TGTGCCAGCAGCTTTACTAGCGTTAATGAGCAGTTCTTC,CASSFTSVNEQFF
many,TRBV9,TRBJ2-7,.,TGTGCCAGCAGCCCTCGATCGGGGCAGGGCTACGAGCAGTACTTC,CASSPRSGQGYEQYF
.,TRBV6-1,TRBJ2-1,.,TGTGCCAGCACCGAGTGGAATGAGCAGTTCTTC,CASTEWNEQFF
.,TRBV9,TRBJ1-1,.,TGTGCCAGCAGCTTAGCCCGCAGGGTCGAGGGGACGAACACTGAAGCTTTCTTT,CASSLARRVEGTNTEAFF
.,TRBV10-3,TRBJ2-5,TRBD1,TGTGCCTTCGGAGACAGGGGCCTCGGAGAGACCCAGTACTTC,CAFGDRGLGETQYF